These 12 T cell receptor beta chains came from one sample sequenced in a study of CD8 T cells in ankylosing spondylitis. Their target antigens are unknown. Findings and limits, study-wide: It appeared that ankylosing spondylitis blood was characterized by a TCR beta motif of fewer than 10 highly homologous variants.

TCRdb ran MiXCR on the 5' RACE reads and lists one entry per CDR3 protein. In the table there are 800,000 to 900,000 distinct CDR3 sequences, 10% to 15% of which are singletons. Specimen: blood, either unsorted or a sorted T cell fraction (not recorded which). Receptors originate from a male donor with ankylosing spondylitis.

This clonotype has ten or more counts. The chain uses TRBV12-3 or TRBV12-4 and TRBJ2-6; 9 bases match TRBD1. J gave up 9 bases and V 6 bases, and 12 bases lay outside the gene matches. The CDR3 spans 16 residues. The CDR3 loop is CASSPGQGRPYNVLTF. The DNA for the CDR3 is TGTGCCAGCAGCCCCGGACAGGGGAGGCCCTACAACGTCCTGACTTTC.

The rearrangement links TRBV5-1 to TRBJ2-7; 7 bases align to TRBD1. Germline V lookup: CDR1 SGHRS, CDR2 YFSETQ. Trimming cost V 0 bases and J 3 bases; bases outside gene matches: 3. The CDR3 consists of 14 residues. The CDR3 here is CASSLVQGIYEQYF. Written as DNA, the CDR3 is TGCGCCAGCAGCTTGGTACAGGGGATCTACGAGCAGTACTTC.

The rearrangement links TRBV6-5 to TRBJ1-1, with TRBD1 matching over 8 bases. CDR1 is MNHEY, CDR2 SVGAGI, per germline. This CDR3 comprises 13 residues. Trimming took 0 bases from V and 8 from J; bases not matched to a gene: 2. The CDR3 loop reads CASSYSRDREAFF. CDR3 in DNA: TGTGCCAGCAGTTACTCTCGGGACAGGGAAGCTTTCTTT.

Turning to this clonotype: A single base separates this from a much larger clone, so it may be a read error. The chain employs TRBV5-1 and TRBJ1-1; D remains ambiguous. This CDR3 comprises 13 residues. Germline V gene data show CDR1 as SGHRS and CDR2 as YFSETQ. The CDR3 DNA follows: TGCACCAGCAGCTTGGCCTTGCGAGAAGAAGCTTTCTTT. Translating gives CTSSLALREEAFF.

This sequence joins TRBV20-1 and TRBJ2-3; the match to TRBD2 covers 12 bases. The V gene end was trimmed by 3 bases and the J gene end by 4 bases; junction bases not matched to a gene: 5. Germline V lookup: CDR1 DFQATT, CDR2 SNEGSKA (reference sequence). The CDR3 is 15 residues long. The chain's CDR3 is CSARRLAGVADTQYF. CDR3 in DNA: TGCAGTGCTAGGAGACTAGCGGGGGTGGCAGATACGCAGTATTTT.

This clonotype has only a few counts. CDR3 amino acids: CATSSPTLGHANTGELFF. CDR3 DNA sequence: TGTGCCACCAGCAGTCCGACGTTGGGACACGCGAACACCGGGGAGCTGTTTTTT. This chain joins TRBV15 and TRBJ2-2; possible D gene TRBD1, 6 bases. V gave up 3 bases and J gave up 0 bases, with 17 bases separating them. Germline CDR1 reads LNHNV; CDR2 reads YYDKDF (reference sequence). CDR3 length: 18 amino acids. The full variable domain, with the rest looked up from reference TRBV15 and TRBJ2-2, is DAMVIQNPRYQVTQFGKPVTLSCSQTLNHNVMYWYQQKSSQAPKLLFHYYDKDFNNEADTPDNFQSRRPNTSFCFLDIRSPGLGDTAMYLCATSSPTLGHANTGELFFGEGSRLTVL.

This clonotype was found many times. The gene calls are TRBV29-1 and TRBJ1-1; D unresolved. Trimming took off 4 bases at V and 5 bases at J, with 14 bases between the two ends. The CDR3 loop spans 13 amino acids. CDR1 is SQVTM, CDR2 ANQGSEA, per germline. CDR3 in amino acids: CSVAGTLRTEAFF. DNA of the CDR3: TGCAGCGTTGCGGGCACCTTGAGGACTGAAGCTTTCTTT.

This rearrangement joins TRBV19 to TRBJ1-5; D not certain. This CDR3 is built from 13 residues. CDR1 and CDR2 from the germline V gene are LNHDA and SQIVND (reference sequence). V lost 5 bases, J lost 11 bases, and 16 bases lay in between. CDR3 amino acids: CASSFLGSAAQHF. CDR3 bases: TGTGCCAGTAGTTTCCTGGGGAGTGCGGCCCAGCATTTT.

This clonotype has only a few counts. One end of the junction does not line up with germline, which may come from a read error. This sequence joins TRBV6-5 and TRBJ1-5, with 7 positions matching TRBD1. This CDR3 region has 15 residues. The germline V gene has CDR1 MNHEY and CDR2 SVGAGI. The chain's CDR3 is CASSYSNRGDHPQHF. CDR3 DNA sequence: TGTGCCAGCAGTTACTCAAACAGGGGAGATCACCCCCAGCATTTT.

This clonotype occurred many times. The rearrangement links TRBV4-1 to TRBJ2-3, with D tentatively TRBD1 (5 bases). This CDR3 comprises 15 residues. Germline V lookup: CDR1 MGHRA, CDR2 YSYEKL. V shed 0 bases and J shed 5 bases, with 12 bases lying between them. CDR3 bases: TGCGCCAGCAGCCAAGATAATCAGGGTGGAGATACGCAGTATTTT. Translation gives CASSQDNQGGDTQYF.

This clonotype has only a few counts. The rearrangement joins TRBV5-1 to TRBJ2-5; a weak D match, TRBD2 (5 bases). V was shortened by 0 bases and J by 1 base, with 7 bases between the two germline ends. This CDR3 has 14 amino acids. Looked up from germline, CDR1 is SGHRS and CDR2 is YFSETQ. Written as DNA, the CDR3 is TGCGCCAGCAGCTTGGATGGAGGCCAAGAGACCCAGTACTTC. Translation: CASSLDGGQETQYF. Based on the CDR3 plus reference TRBV5-1 and TRBJ2-5, the full variable domain is KAGVTQTPRYLIKTRGQQVTLSCSPISGHRSVSWYQQTPGQGLQFLFEYFSETQRNKGNFPGRFSGRQFSNSRSEMNVSTLELGDSALYLCASSLDGGQETQYFGPGTRLLVL.

This chain links TRBV28 with TRBJ1-3; D remains ambiguous. Trimming removed 9 bases from V and 4 bases from J, with 10 bases in between. This CDR3 contains 12 residues. Germline V lookup: CDR1 MDHEN, CDR2 SYDVKM. The CDR3 DNA follows: TGTGCCAGTGGAACTGGGGGAAACACCATATATTTT. Translation gives CASGTGGNTIYF.